Presented here are 18 T cell receptor beta chains from one specimen sequenced in a study of tumor and adjacent non-tumor tissue in lung cancer. Three rounds of nested PCR, following a modified ARM-PCR protocol, produced the TCRbeta library. Using its own MiXCR run on the multiplex PCR reads, TCRdb lists one record per CDR3 protein. This sample has tens of thousands of distinct CDR3 sequences, with roughly 70% found just once. This sample's RNA came from whole unsorted tissue. This non-tumor lung sample came from over 3 cm beyond the tumor edge. The source material was distant non-tumor lung tissue. The receptors stem from a woman aged 50 to 65 with non-small cell lung cancer.

As for this clonotype: The conserved phenylalanine or tryptophan is not found at the CDR3 terminus, so this likely reflects a read error. This chain links TRBV10-3 with TRBJ2-3; 7 bases map to TRBD1. Germline V gene lookup returns CDR1 ENHRY and CDR2 SYGVKD. This CDR3 is 13 amino acids long. The CDR3 DNA reads as TGTGCCATCTGTGAGGGGGCGGAAGATACGCAGTATTTA. This sequence encodes CAICEGAEDTQYL.

Concerning this clonotype itself: At one of its ends the junction is not consistent with the germline gene, which may arise from a read error. The chain joins TRBV11-2 to TRBJ2-5, with D hard to call. Germline V lookup: CDR1 SGHAT, CDR2 FQNNGV. The CDR3 extends over 13 amino acids. CDR3 sequence reads: CASSLDRLTDQYF. CDR3 nucleotides: TGTGCAAGCAGCTTAGATCGGCTAACGGACCAGTACTTC. Full variable domain (outside the CDR3, taken from reference TRBV11-2 and TRBJ2-5): EAGVAQSPRYKIIEKRQSVAFWCNPISGHATLYWYQQILGQGPKLLIQFQNNGVVDDSQLPKDRFSAERLKGVDSTLKIQPAKLEDSAVYLCASSLDRLTDQYFGPGTRLLVL.

To note about this clonotype: The CDR3 does not end in the conserved phenylalanine or tryptophan, so this is likely a read error. No DNA is shown, since the ends of the CDR3 on it are uncertain; the CDR3 is the one TCRdb lists. The CDR3 spells CASSQDLYRWNTEAFL. The chain links TRBV4-1 to TRBJ1-1; TRBD1 is taken as the D call from the table, unchecked against the DNA. From germline, CDR1 is MGHRA and CDR2 YSYEKL. The CDR3 extends over 16 residues, inclusive of both ends.

Details on this clonotype: A read error is possible here, since a much larger clone lies one base away. The chain carries TRBV7-9 and TRBJ2-1, with 8 nucleotides matching TRBD1. Germline CDR1 is SEHNR and CDR2 is FQNEAQ (reference sequence). Trimming took 4 bases from V and 10 from J; bases not matched to a gene: 6. The CDR3 covers 13 residues. The CDR3 loop is CASSWTGIQEQFF. The CDR3, as DNA: TGTGCCAGCAGCTGGACAGGGATTCAGGAGCAGTTCTTC.

With respect to this clonotype: This may stem from a read error, because a much larger clone lies one nucleotide away. The chain combines TRBV4-1 with TRBJ2-1; TRBD1 might be the D (6 bases). Trimming cost V 1 base and J 4 bases, with 11 bases left between them. The CDR3 covers 15 residues. Germline CDR1 is MGHRA and CDR2 is YSYEKL. The CDR3 DNA sequence: TGCGCCAGCAGCCAAGCCAGGGGCTCTTACAATGAGCAGTTCTTC. It is translated as CASSQARGSYNEQFF.

Worth noting for this clonotype: At one boundary the junction diverges from the germline segment, which might be a read error. The DNA of the CDR3 is TGTGTCATCAGCCCGGGACAGGTCTACGAGCAGTACTTC. Translating gives CVISPGQVYEQYF. The V call is TRBV10-3, the J call TRBJ2-7; 8 bases align to TRBD1. The germline gives CDR1 ENHRY, CDR2 SYGVKD. There are 13 residues in the CDR3.

This clonotype was seen many times. The gene calls are TRBV5-6 and TRBJ2-3, with unresolved D. Germline V gene data show CDR1 as SGHDT and CDR2 as YYEEEE. V was shortened by 1 base and J by 2 bases, with 8 bases between the two germline ends. The CDR3 runs to 14 residues. The CDR3 region has the DNA TGTGCCAGCAGCTTGCCACAGCTCACAGATACGCAGTATTTT. This translates into CASSLPQLTDTQYF.

This clonotype showed up many times. The genes are TRBV20-1 and TRBJ2-5; a weak D match, TRBD2 (5 bases). The CDR3 is 12 amino acids. The germline V and J ends were trimmed by 3 bases and 4 bases, with 9 bases remaining between them. Germline-derived CDR1 and CDR2 are DFQATT and SNEGSKA (reference sequence). Written as DNA, the CDR3 is TGCAGTGCTAGTGAAGAGGGAGAGACCCAGTACTTC. This sequence encodes CSASEEGETQYF.

This clonotype was seen ten or more times. CDR3 sequence reads: CSANLNPINSYEQYF. In nucleotides, the CDR3 is TGCAGTGCCAATTTAAACCCGATAAACTCCTACGAGCAGTACTTC. V and J are TRBV20-1 and TRBJ2-7, with unresolved D. The V gene's germline CDR1 is DFQATT and CDR2 SNEGSKA (reference sequence). The CDR3 sequence is 15 residues long. V was trimmed by 6 bases and J by 0 bases, leaving 18 bases between them.

About this clonotype itself: A much larger clone differs from this one at a single base, so this may be a read error. V is TRBV6-1 and J is TRBJ2-2, with D tentatively TRBD1 or TRBD2 (5 bases each). The CDR3 is made up of 16 amino acids. Germline V gene data show CDR1 as MNHNS and CDR2 as SASEGT. In DNA form, the CDR3 reads TGTGCCAGCAGTGAAGCTGTGACAGCGAACACCGGGAAGCTGTTTTTT. Translation: CASSEAVTANTGKLFF.

As for this clonotype: At one end, the junction sequence differs from germline, possibly due to a read error. The V and J genes are TRBV4-1 and TRBJ2-3, with TRBD2 as a possible D gene (6 bases). The germline V gene has CDR1 MGHRA and CDR2 YSYEKL. CDR3 size: 18 residues. CDR3: CASSHPSPGLDGADAQYF. The DNA for the CDR3 is TGCGCCAGCAGCCACCCTTCACCGGGACTGGACGGGGCAGATGCGCAGTATTTT.

Regarding this clonotype: An end of the junction does not agree with germline; a read error may underlie this. V is TRBV11-2 and J is TRBJ2-7; possibly TRBD1 for D (5 bases). CDR1 is SGHAT, CDR2 FQNNGV, per germline. The CDR3 loop spans 11 amino acids. CDR3 bases: TGTGCCAGCAGCTCCTCAGGGAAGCAGTATTTC. This gives the protein CASSSSGKQYF. Filled out from reference TRBV11-2 and TRBJ2-7, the complete variable domain reads EAGVAQSPRYKIIEKRQSVAFWCNPISGHATLYWYQQILGQGPKLLIQFQNNGVVDDSQLPKDRFSAERLKGVDSTLKIQPAKLEDSAVYLCASSSSGKQYFGPGTRLTVT.

This clonotype was seen many times. J is TRBJ2-1 and V is TRBV5-4, with 12 bases fitting TRBD1. The CDR3 totals 15 residues. Trimming took 4 bases from V and 6 from J; bases not matched to a gene: 5. Germline V gene data show CDR1 as SGHNT and CDR2 as YYREEE (reference sequence). The CDR3 DNA reads as TGTGCCAGCAGCCCCCGGGACAGGGGGCCCAATGAGCAGTTCTTC. Its protein is CASSPRDRGPNEQFF.

With regard to this clonotype: Mismatch with germline at one junction end may stem from a read error. V is TRBV14 and J is TRBJ2-5; D not resolved. CDR1 is SGHDN, CDR2 FVKESK, per germline. The CDR3 sequence is 11 residues long. The CDR3 here is CVSSQSETQYF. CDR3 bases: TGTGTCAGCAGCCAATCTGAGACCCAGTATTTC. Based on the CDR3 plus reference TRBV14 and TRBJ2-5, the full variable domain is EAGVTQFPSHSVIEKGQTVTLRCDPISGHDNLYWYRRVMGKEIKFLLHFVKESKQDESGMPNNRFLAERTGGTYSTLKVQPAELEDSGVYFCVSSQSETQYFGPGTRLLVL.

Comments on this clonotype: Because the CDR3 is missing its conserved closing phenylalanine or tryptophan, this is likely a read error. The rearrangement joins TRBV6-2 or TRBV6-3 to TRBJ1-2; TRBD1 matches 8 bases. Germline V gives CDR1 MNHEY, CDR2 SVGEGT. This CDR3 contains 14 residues. CDR3 sequence reads: CVSSRGQGQDGYTI. The CDR3, as DNA: TGTGTCAGCAGCCGCGGACAGGGCCAGGATGGCTACACCATC.

For this clonotype: A junction end diverges from the germline sequence, so it may reflect a read error. The V gene is TRBV11-3, the J gene TRBJ1-5, with 7 positions matching TRBD1. The CDR3 loop spans 15 amino acids. CDR1 and CDR2 (germline): SGHNT, YENEEA. The CDR3 reads CTSRFSQGCNQPQHF. The CDR3 region has the DNA TGTACCAGCAGGTTTTCACAGGGGTGCAATCAGCCCCAGCATTTT.

Regarding this clonotype: A much larger clonotype is one base distant, so this may be a read error. The chain links TRBV20-1 to TRBJ2-1; tentatively, D is TRBD2 (5 bases). This CDR3 contains 15 residues. V was clipped by 7 bases and J by 8 bases, with 24 bases between them. The germline CDR1 and CDR2 sequences are DFQATT and SNEGSKA (reference sequence). CDR3 bases: TGCAGTGTCCCCCCACGCGAGAGGGCCACAGATGAGCAGTTCTTC. Translated, it gives CSVPPRERATDEQFF.

Remarks on this clonotype: One junction end disagrees with the germline gene, perhaps due to a read error. The V and J genes are TRBV6-2 or TRBV6-3 and TRBJ2-7; possible D gene TRBD2, 5 bases. The CDR3 extends over 13 amino acids. Germline V CDR1 and CDR2: MNHEY, SVGEGT. The CDR3 sequence: CASSYLGQREHYF. The CDR3 nucleotides read TGTGCCAGCAGTTACCTGGGTCAGAGGGAGCATTACTTC.